This entry features one T cell receptor (beta chain) sequence. Antigen unknown. TCRdb re-called the reads through MiXCR, storing one row per CDR3 protein. The table includes some 900,000 distinct CDR3 sequences, approximately 32% detected once. This sample was taken from a study of T cell repertoires in cytomegalovirus infection. At the level of the study: Public TCR beta signature analysis indicated the presence of both CMV infection and matching HLA type.

The CDR3 consists of 15 residues. Trimming removed 1 base at V and 6 bases at J, with 14 bases between. Germline CDR1 reads SGHTS; CDR2 reads YDEGEE. The specimen was cultured CD8+ T cells from PBMCs, collected from culture after CMV antigen stimulation. The clonotype comes from a human donor in good health (CMV status not recorded). Some clones in this sample may be carry-over from other donors' samples. The chain joins TRBV5-8 to TRBJ2-1; a weak D match, TRBD1 (6 bases). CDR3 sequence (DNA): TGTGCCAGCAGCTTGCAGGGGACGGGTTTCAATGAGCAGTTCTTC. It is translated as CASSLQGTGFNEQFF.